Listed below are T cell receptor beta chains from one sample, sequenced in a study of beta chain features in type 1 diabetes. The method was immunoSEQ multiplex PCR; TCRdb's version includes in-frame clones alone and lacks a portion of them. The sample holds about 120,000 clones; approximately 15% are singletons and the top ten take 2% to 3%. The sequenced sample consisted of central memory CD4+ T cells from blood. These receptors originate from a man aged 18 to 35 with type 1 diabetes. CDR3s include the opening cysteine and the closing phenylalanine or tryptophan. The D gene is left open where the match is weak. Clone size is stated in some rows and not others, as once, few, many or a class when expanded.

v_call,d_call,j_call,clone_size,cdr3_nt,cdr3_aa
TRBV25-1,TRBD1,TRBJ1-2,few,TGTGCCAGCAGTGTCCAACCCTATACAGGGGAGGGTTACTATGGCTACACCTTC,CASSVQPYTGEGYYGYTF
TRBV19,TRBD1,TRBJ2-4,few,TGTGCCAGTAGTGCCGGGACAGGGGCAGGGATTCAGTACTTC,CASSAGTGAGIQYF
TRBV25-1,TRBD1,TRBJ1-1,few,TGTGCCAGCAGTGAACCACAGGGGCCGGGGCCTGAAGCTTTCTTT,CASSEPQGPGPEAFF
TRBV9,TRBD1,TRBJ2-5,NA,TGTGCCAGCAGCTCGGGACAGACCCAAGAGACCCAGTACTTC,CASSSGQTQETQYF
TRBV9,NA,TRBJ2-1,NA,TGTGCCAGCAGCGTAGGTGGTTGGAGCTCCTACAATGAGCAGTTCTTC,CASSVGGWSSYNEQFF
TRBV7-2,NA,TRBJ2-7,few,TGTGCCAGCAGCTTCGGCGTCCGCTACGAGCAGTACTTC,CASSFGVRYEQYF
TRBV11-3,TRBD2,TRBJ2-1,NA,TGTGCCAGCAGCTTAGATGGCGGGAGCCTTCTAGGCGATGAGCAGTTCTTC,CASSLDGGSLLGDEQFF
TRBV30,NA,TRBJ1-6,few,TGTGCCTGGAGTGACAGGGCTAATTCACCCCTCCACTTT,CAWSDRANSPLHF
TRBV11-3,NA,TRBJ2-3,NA,TGTGCCAGCAGCCAGACGGGTTCCCCAGATACGCAGTATTTT,CASSQTGSPDTQYF
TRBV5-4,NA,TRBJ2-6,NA,TGTGCCAGCAGCTTGGAGGCAGGAAAGGCCAACGTCCTGACTTTC,CASSLEAGKANVLTF
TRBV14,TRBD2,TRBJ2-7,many,TGTGCCAGCAGCCAGAGCGGGGATTCAAAGTACTTC,CASSQSGDSKYF
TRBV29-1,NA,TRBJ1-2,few,TGCAGCGTTGAACCACCCTCAGGGCGGGGGAATGGCTACACCTTC,CSVEPPSGRGNGYTF
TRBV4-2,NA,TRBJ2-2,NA,TGTGCCAGCAGCCAGCGGAATACAGGGATCGGAACCGGGGAGCTGTTTTTT,CASSQRNTGIGTGELFF
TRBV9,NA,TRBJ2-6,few,TGTGCCAGCAGCGTGAGGGGAGGGGCCAACGTCCTGACTTTC,CASSVRGGANVLTF
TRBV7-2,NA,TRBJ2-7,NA,TGTGCCAGCAGCTTAACACGGTTGGACGAGCAGTACTTC,CASSLTRLDEQYF
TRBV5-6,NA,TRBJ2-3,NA,TGTGCCAGCAGCACCTCCACAGATACGCAGTATTTT,CASSTSTDTQYF
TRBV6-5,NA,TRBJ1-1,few,TGTGCCAGCCGAAGTATTAACACTGAAGCTTTCTTT,CASRSINTEAFF
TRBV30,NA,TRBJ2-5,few,TGTGCCTGGAGTGTCACAGGTTTTGCCCAGTACTTC,CAWSVTGFAQYF
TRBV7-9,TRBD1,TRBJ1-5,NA,TGTGCCAGCAGCTTAGTCTACAGGGGAGCGCCCCAGCATTTT,CASSLVYRGAPQHF
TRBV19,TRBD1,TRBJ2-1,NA,TGTGCCAGTAGTATAGTTCAGGCAGGGACAGGTGAGCAGTTCTTC,CASSIVQAGTGEQFF
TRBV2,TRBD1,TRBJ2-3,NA,TGTGCCAGCATCCTGGGACAGATCACAGATACGCAGTATTTT,CASILGQITDTQYF
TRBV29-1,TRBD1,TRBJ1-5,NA,TGCAGCGTTGCACATGAACAGGGGCCACAGCCCCAGCATTTT,CSVAHEQGPQPQHF
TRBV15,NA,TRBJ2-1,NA,TGTGCCACCAGCAGAGTAACCGGGTACAATGAGCAGTTCTTC,CATSRVTGYNEQFF
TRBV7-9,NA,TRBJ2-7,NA,TGTGCCAGCAGCTCCCAGGGTGAGCAGTACTTC,CASSSQGEQYF
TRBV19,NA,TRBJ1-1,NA,TGTGCCAGTAGTATATGGCTGAACACTGAAGCTTTCTTT,CASSIWLNTEAFF
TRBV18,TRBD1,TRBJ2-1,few,TGTGCCAGCTCACCACAGGGACAGGGGCACAATGAGCAGTTCTTC,CASSPQGQGHNEQFF